This TCR beta chain was observed in a study of cytomegalovirus exposure and HLA in healthy donors. A note on this clone: What it recognizes is unknown.

Study results and limitations: An apparent linkage of common viral pathogens to several of the most significant clusters emerged in a later analysis. Overall, roughly 160 TCR beta chains were annotated as cytomegalovirus-associated.

Germline trimming cut 0 bases from V and 2 bases from J; bases unmatched to any gene: 1. The CDR3 sequence is 15 residues long. Germline CDR1 reads SGHTA; CDR2 reads FQGNSA. 13 Jbeta primers and 60 Vbeta primers were used for the PCR. The repertoire was sequenced with immunoSEQ multiplex PCR; TCRdb's copy has only in-frame clones and lacks some. The repertoire table contains more than 95,000 clones. The chain carries TRBV7-2 and TRBJ2-4; 7 bases agree with TRBD1. The sequenced sample consisted of PBMCs. The sequence was collected from a middle-aged man in good health and CMV-seronegative. CDR3 in DNA: TGTGCCAGCAGCTTAGCGACAGGGCCCAAAAACATTCAGTACTTC. As protein: CASSLATGPKNIQYF.